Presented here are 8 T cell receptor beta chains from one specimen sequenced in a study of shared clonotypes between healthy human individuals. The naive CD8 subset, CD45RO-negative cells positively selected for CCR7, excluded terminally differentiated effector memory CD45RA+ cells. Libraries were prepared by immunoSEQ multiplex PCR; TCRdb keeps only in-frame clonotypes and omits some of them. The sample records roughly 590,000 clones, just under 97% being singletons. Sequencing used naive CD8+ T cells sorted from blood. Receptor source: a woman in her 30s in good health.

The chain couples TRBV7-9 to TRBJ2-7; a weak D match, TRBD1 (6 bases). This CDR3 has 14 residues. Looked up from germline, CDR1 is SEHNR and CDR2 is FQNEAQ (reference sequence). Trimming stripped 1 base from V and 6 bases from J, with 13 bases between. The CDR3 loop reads CASSLGTDLSEQYF. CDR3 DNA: TGTGCCAGCAGCTTAGGGACAGACCTCTCCGAGCAGTACTTC.

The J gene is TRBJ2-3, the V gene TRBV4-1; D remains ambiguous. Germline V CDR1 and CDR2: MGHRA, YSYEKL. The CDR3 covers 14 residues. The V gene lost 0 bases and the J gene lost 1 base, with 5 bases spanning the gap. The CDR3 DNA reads TGCGCCAGCAGCCAAGATCGCCGCACAGATACGCAGTATTTT. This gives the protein CASSQDRRTDTQYF.

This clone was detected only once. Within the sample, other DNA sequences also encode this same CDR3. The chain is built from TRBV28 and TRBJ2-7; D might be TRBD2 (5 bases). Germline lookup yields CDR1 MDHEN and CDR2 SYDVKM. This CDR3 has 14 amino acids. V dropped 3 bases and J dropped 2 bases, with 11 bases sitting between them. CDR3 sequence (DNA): TGTGCCAGCAGTTTGTCGGGGTACGCCTACGAGCAGTACTTC. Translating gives CASSLSGYAYEQYF.

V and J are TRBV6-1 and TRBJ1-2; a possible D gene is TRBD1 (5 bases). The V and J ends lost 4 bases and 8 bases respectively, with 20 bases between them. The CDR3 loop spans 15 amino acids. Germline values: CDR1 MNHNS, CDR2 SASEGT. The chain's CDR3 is CASSGRSGEGIGYTF. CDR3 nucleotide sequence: TGTGCCAGCAGTGGAAGATCGGGGGAGGGAATCGGCTACACCTTC.

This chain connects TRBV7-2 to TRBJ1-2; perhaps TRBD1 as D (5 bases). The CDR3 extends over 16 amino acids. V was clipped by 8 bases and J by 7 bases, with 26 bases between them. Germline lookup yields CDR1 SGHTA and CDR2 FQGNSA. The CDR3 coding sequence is TGTGCCAGCCAGAAAGGGCCAGGGATAGCTTTGCTTGGCTACACCTTC. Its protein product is CASQKGPGIALLGYTF.

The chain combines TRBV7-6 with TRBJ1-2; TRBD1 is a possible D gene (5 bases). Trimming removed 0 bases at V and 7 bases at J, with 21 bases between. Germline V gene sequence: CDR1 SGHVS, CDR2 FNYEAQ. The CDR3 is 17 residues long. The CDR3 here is CASSLARGGAGRLGYTF. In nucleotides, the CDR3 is TGTGCCAGCAGCTTAGCCCGGGGAGGGGCCGGGAGGCTTGGCTACACCTTC. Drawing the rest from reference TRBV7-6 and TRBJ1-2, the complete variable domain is GAGVSQSPRYKVTKRGQDVALRCDPISGHVSLYWYRQALGQGPEFLTYFNYEAQQDKSGLPNDRFSAERPEGSISTLTIQRTEQRDSAMYRCASSLARGGAGRLGYTFGSGTRLTVV.

CDR3 sequence reads: CASGSGDEQFF. The CDR3 DNA reads TGTGCCAGCGGGAGTGGGGATGAGCAGTTCTTC. The chain joins TRBV6-6 to TRBJ2-1; a weak D match, TRBD2 (5 bases). Trimming pared 8 bases from V and 8 bases from J, leaving 10 bases between. Germline loops: CDR1 MNHNY, CDR2 SVGAGI (reference sequence). This CDR3 comprises 11 residues.

In DNA, the CDR3 is TGTGCCAGTAGTGGGACCCGGAGACCAGCGGGAGGTCGGACCGGGGAGCTGTTTTTT. It is translated as CASSGTRRPAGGRTGELFF. The chain uses TRBV19 and TRBJ2-2; 9 bases match TRBD2. The trim removed 5 bases at V and 5 bases at J, leaving 18 bases unmatched. CDR3 length: 19 residues. CDR1 LNHDA and CDR2 SQIVND come from the germline V gene (reference sequence).